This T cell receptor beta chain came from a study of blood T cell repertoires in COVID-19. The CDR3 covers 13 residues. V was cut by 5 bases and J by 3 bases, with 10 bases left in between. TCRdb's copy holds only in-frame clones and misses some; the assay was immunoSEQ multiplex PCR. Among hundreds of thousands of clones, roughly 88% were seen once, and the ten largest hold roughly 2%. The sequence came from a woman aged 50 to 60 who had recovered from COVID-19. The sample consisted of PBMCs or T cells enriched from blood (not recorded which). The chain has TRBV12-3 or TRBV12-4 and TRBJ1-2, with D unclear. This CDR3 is CASSPERYYGYTF. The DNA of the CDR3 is TGTGCCAGCAGTCCCGAGCGATACTATGGCTACACCTTC.